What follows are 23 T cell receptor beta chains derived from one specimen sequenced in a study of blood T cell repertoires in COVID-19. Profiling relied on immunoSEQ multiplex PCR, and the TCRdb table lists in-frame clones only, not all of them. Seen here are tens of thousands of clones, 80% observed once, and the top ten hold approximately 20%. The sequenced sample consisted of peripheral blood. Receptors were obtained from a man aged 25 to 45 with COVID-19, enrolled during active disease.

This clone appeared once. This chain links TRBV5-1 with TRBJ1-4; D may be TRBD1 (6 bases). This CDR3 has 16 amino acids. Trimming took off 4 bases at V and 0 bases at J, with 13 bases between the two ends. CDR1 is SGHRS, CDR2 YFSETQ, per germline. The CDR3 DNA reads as TGCGCCAGCAGCGTGGGGGCAGCAACAACTAATGAAAAACTGTTTTTT. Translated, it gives CASSVGAATTNEKLFF.

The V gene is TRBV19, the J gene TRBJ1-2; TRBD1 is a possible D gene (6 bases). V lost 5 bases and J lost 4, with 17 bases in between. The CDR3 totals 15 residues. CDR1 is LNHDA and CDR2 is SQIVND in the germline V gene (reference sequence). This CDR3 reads CASSAYGQFPYGYTF. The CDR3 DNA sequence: TGTGCCAGTAGTGCCTACGGACAGTTCCCCTATGGCTACACCTTC.

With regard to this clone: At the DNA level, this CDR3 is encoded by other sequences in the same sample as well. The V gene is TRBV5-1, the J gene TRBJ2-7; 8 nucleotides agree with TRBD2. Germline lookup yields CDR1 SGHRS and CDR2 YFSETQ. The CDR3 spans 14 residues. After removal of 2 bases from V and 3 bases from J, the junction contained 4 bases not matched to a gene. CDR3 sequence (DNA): TGCGCCAGCAGCTTAGCGGGGGTAAACTACGAGCAGTACTTC. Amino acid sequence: CASSLAGVNYEQYF.

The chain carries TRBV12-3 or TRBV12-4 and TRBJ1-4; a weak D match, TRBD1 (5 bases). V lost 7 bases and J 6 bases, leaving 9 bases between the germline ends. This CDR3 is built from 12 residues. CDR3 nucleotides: TGTGCCAGCACAATAGGGGATGAAAAACTGTTTTTT. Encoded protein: CASTIGDEKLFF.

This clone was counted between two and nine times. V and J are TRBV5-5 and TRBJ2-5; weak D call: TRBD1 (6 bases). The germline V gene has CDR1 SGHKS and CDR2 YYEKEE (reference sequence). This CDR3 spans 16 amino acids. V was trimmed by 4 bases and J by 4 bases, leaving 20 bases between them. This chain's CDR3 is CASSTHGTTGGETQYF. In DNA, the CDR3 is TGTGCCAGCAGCACCCATGGGACGACAGGAGGAGAGACCCAGTACTTC. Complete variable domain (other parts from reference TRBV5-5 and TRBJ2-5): DAGVTQSPTHLIKTRGQQVTLRCSPISGHKSVSWYQQVLGQGPQFIFQYYEKEERGRGNFPDRFSARQFPNYSSELNVNALLLGDSALYLCASSTHGTTGGETQYFGPGTRLLVL.

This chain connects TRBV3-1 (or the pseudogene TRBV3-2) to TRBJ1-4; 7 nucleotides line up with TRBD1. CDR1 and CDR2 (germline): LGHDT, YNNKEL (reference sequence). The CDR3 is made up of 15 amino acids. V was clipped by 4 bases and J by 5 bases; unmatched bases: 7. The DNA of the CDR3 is TGTGCCAGCAGCCTTCGGGGACAGCCGAATGAAAAACTGTTTTTT. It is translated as CASSLRGQPNEKLFF.

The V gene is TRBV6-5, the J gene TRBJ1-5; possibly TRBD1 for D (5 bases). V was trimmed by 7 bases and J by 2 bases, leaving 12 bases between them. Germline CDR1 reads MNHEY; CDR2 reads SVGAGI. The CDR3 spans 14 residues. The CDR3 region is CASKGGVGNQPQHF. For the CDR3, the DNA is TGTGCCAGCAAAGGAGGGGTCGGCAATCAGCCCCAGCATTTT.

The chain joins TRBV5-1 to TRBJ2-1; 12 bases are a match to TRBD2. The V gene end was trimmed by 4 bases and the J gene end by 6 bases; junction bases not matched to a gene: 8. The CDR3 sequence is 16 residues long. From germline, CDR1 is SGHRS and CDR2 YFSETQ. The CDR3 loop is CASSTQLAGGGNEQFF. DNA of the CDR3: TGCGCCAGCAGCACCCAACTAGCGGGAGGCGGCAATGAGCAGTTCTTC.

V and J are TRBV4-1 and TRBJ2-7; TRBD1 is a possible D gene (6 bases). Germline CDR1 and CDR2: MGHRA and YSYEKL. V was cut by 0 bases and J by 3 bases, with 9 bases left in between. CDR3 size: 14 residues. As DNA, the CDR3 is TGCGCCAGCAGCCAAGATAGGGACAACTACGAGCAGTACTTC. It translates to CASSQDRDNYEQYF.

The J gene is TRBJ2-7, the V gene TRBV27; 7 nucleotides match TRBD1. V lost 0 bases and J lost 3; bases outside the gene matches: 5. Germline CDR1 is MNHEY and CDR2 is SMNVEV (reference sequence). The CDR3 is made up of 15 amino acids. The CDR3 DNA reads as TGTGCCAGCAGTTTATCCGAAGACAGGGTCTACGAGCAGTACTTC. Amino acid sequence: CASSLSEDRVYEQYF.

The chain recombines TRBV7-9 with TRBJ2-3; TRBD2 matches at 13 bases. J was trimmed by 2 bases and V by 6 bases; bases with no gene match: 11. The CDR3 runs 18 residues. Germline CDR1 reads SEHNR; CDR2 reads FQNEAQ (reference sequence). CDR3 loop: CASSFYTGTSGNTDTQYF. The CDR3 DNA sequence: TGTGCCAGCAGTTTCTACACCGGGACTAGCGGGAACACAGATACGCAGTATTTT.

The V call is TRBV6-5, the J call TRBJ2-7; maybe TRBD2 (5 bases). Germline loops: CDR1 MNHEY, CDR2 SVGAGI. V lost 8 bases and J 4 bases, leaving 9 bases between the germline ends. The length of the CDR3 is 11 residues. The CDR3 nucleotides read TGTGCCAGCGGACTGAGTTACGAGCAGTACTTC. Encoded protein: CASGLSYEQYF.

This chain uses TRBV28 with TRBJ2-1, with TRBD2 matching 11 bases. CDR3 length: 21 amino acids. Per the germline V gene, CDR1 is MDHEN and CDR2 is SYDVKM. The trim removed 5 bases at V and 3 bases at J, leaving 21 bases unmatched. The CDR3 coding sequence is TGTGCCAGCAGTCAAACACCACTAGCGGGAGTATCACCAGGGGTCTACAATGAGCAGTTCTTC. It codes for CASSQTPLAGVSPGVYNEQFF. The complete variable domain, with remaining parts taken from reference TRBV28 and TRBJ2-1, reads DVKVTQSSRYLVKRTGEKVFLECVQDMDHENMFWYRQDPGLGLRLIYFSYDVKMKEKGDIPEGYSVSREKKERFSLILESASTNQTSMYLCASSQTPLAGVSPGVYNEQFFGPGTRLTVL.

The CDR3 DNA sequence: TGTGCCAGCAGCGTAGGAGCCAGGGAACGTGGAGAGACCCAGTACTTC. Encoded protein: CASSVGARERGETQYF. This chain uses TRBV9 with TRBJ2-5; D may be TRBD1 (5 bases). V was trimmed by 0 bases and J by 4 bases, leaving 16 bases between them. This CDR3 spans 16 amino acids. Per germline, CDR1 SGDLS and CDR2 YYNGEE.

In DNA form, the CDR3 reads TGTGCCAGCAGCCACCTACTAGCGGGGGGAGAGACCCAGTACTTC. Translated: CASSHLLAGGETQYF. V usage is TRBV3-1 (or the pseudogene TRBV3-2) and J usage is TRBJ2-5; TRBD2 aligns across 12 bases. The germline V gene encodes CDR1 LGHDT and CDR2 YNNKEL (reference sequence). J gave up 4 bases and V 3 bases, and 3 bases lay outside the gene matches. This CDR3 comprises 15 residues.

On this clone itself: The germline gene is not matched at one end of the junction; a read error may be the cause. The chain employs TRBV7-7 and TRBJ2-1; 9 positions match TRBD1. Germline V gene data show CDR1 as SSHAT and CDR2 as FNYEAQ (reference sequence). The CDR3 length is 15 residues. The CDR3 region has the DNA TGTGCTAGCAGCTTGGACAGGGGATCCTACAATGAGCAGTTCTTC. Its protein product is CASSLDRGSYNEQFF.

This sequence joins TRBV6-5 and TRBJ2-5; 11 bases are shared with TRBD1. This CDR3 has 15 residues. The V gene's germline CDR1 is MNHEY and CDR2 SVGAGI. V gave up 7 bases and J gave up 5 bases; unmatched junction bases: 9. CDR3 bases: TGTGCCAGCAACACCGGGACAGGGGGTATCGAGACCCAGTACTTC. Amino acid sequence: CASNTGTGGIETQYF.

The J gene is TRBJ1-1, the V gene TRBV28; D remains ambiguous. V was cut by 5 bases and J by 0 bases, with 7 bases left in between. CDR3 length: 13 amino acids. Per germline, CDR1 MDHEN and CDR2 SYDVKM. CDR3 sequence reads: CASSPTLNTEAFF. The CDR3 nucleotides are TGTGCCAGCAGTCCTACCTTGAACACTGAAGCTTTCTTT.

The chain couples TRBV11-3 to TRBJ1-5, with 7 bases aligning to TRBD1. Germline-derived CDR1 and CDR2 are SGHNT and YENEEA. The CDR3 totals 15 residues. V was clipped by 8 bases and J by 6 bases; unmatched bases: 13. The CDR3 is CASDPRGGLSQPQHF. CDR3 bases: TGTGCCAGCGATCCGCGAGGGGGCTTAAGTCAGCCCCAGCATTTT.

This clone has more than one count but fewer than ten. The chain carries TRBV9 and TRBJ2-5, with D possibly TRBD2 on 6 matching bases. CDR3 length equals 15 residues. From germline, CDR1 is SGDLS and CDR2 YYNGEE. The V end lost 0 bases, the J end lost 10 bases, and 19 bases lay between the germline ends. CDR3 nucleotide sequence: TGTGCCAGCAGCGTAGGGGACTTCCCTAGCCCCCGCCAGTACTTC. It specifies CASSVGDFPSPRQYF.

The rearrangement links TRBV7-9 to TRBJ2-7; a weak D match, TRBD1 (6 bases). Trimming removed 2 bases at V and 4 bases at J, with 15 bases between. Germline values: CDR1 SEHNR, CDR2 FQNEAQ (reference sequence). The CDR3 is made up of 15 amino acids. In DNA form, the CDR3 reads TGTGCCAGCAGCTTAAAGAAGGACAGAGATTACGAGCAGTACTTC. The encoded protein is CASSLKKDRDYEQYF.

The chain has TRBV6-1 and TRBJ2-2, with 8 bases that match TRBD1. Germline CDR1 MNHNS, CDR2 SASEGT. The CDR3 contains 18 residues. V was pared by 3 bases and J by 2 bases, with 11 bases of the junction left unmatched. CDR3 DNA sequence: TGTGCCAGCAGTGACCTCATAATGGACAGGGCCAACACCGGGGAGCTGTTTTTT. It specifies CASSDLIMDRANTGELFF.

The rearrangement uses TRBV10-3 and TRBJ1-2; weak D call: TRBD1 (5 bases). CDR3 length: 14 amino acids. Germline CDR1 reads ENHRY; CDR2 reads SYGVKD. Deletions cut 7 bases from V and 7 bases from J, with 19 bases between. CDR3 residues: CAITAGGAGVGYTF. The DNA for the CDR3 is TGTGCCATCACCGCTGGTGGGGCGGGGGTTGGCTACACCTTC.